What follows is one TCR beta chain and its context. As yet, its antigen is unknown. Reanalyzing the 5' RACE reads, TCRdb keeps one entry per CDR3 protein, without DNA. This sample lists 150,000 to 170,000 distinct CDR3 sequences; its ten largest clones have around 35%. The CDR3 totals 16 residues. Germline CDR1 reads MNHEY; CDR2 reads SVGAGI. The data originate from a study of T cells expressing NK-cell markers. About the study: Out of eight donors sequenced, seven tested HCMV-seropositive and the remaining one seronegative.

Whole-study results and caveats: Researchers report these clonotypes also headed the CD3+CD56-NKG2C+ fraction in a handful of donors.

Sequencing input: blood T cells: a sorted CD56 or NKG2C T cell subset, CD4+ or CD8+ T cells, or bulk PBMC T cells (not recorded which). V usage is TRBV6-5 and J usage is TRBJ1-1; there is no DNA to check the TCRdb D call of TRBD1. The sequence came from a woman aged 50 to 65 in good health. CDR3 residues: CASSYQGFGGVTEAFF.